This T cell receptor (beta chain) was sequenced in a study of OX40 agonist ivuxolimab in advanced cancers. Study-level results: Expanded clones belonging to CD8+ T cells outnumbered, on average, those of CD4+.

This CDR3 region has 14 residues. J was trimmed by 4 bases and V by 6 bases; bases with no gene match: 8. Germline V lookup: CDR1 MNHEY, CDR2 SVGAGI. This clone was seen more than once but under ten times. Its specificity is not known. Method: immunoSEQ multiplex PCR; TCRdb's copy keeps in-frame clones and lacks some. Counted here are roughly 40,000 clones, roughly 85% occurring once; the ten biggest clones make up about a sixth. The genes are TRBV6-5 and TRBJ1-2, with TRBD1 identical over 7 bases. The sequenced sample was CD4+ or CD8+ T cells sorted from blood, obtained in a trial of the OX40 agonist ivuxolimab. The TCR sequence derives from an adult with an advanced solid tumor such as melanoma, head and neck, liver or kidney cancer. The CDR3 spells CASRFSGQTYGYTF. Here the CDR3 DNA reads TGTGCCAGCAGGTTCTCGGGACAGACCTATGGCTACACCTTC.